These 8 T cell receptor beta chains came from one sample sequenced in a study of shared clonotypes between healthy human individuals. Assay used: immunoSEQ multiplex PCR; TCRdb lists only in-frame clones, some missing. The sample shows about 1 million clones, 65% to 75% of them seen only once. Source material: memory CD4+ T cells sorted from blood. As for subset: CD45RA-negative fraction. These receptors were taken from a man between 18 and 29 years old in good health.

V is TRBV5-1 and J is TRBJ2-5; 14 bases are a match to TRBD2. The CDR3 runs 15 residues. V gave up 4 bases and J gave up 3 bases; unmatched junction bases: 2. Germline CDR1 and CDR2: SGHRS and YFSETQ. The CDR3 sequence is CASSTTSGREETQYF. CDR3 bases: TGCGCCAGCAGCACGACTAGCGGGAGGGAAGAGACCCAGTACTTC.

The genes are TRBV5-1 and TRBJ2-1; TRBD2 agrees at 7 bases. The junction had 5 bases not matched to a gene; V was cut back by 4 bases and J by 10 bases. The CDR3 extends over 12 amino acids. In germline, CDR1 is SGHRS, CDR2 YFSETQ. The CDR3 nucleotides read TGCGCCAGCAGCAAGAACGGGGGGGAGCAGTTCTTC. Its protein product is CASSKNGGEQFF.

V and J are TRBV30 and TRBJ1-1; D is undetermined. In germline, CDR1 is GTSNPN, CDR2 SVGIG (reference sequence). Trimming cost V 1 base and J 6 bases, with 6 bases left between them. CDR3 length: 11 residues. The CDR3 region is CAWSENAEAFF. The CDR3 DNA is TGTGCCTGGAGTGAAAACGCTGAAGCTTTCTTT.

This chain connects TRBV28 to TRBJ2-7; D perhaps matches TRBD1 (5 bases). The ends were cut back, 6 bases at V and 3 bases at J, with 12 bases in the middle. The CDR3 length is 13 residues. Germline V gene data show CDR1 as MDHEN and CDR2 as SYDVKM. This chain's CDR3 is CASSRTGDYEQYF. The CDR3 bases are TGTGCCAGCAGCCGCACAGGAGACTACGAGCAGTACTTC.

In this sample, this clone turned up once. V usage is TRBV30 and J usage is TRBJ1-5; D is possibly TRBD1 (6 bases). This CDR3 spans 18 amino acids. Germline values: CDR1 GTSNPN, CDR2 SVGIG (reference sequence). The V and J ends lost 0 bases and 0 bases respectively, with 18 bases between them. CDR3 amino acids: CAWSVPDRWVYSNQPQHF. The CDR3 region has the DNA TGTGCCTGGAGTGTCCCGGACAGATGGGTTTATAGCAATCAGCCCCAGCATTTT.

V and J are TRBV2 and TRBJ2-1; TRBD2 agrees at 13 bases. The ends lost 4 bases at V and 10 bases at J; junction bases unmatched: 7. Germline values: CDR1 SNHLY, CDR2 FYNNEI. The CDR3 runs to 15 residues. CDR3 loop: CASSGRLAGGKEQFF. Written as DNA, the CDR3 is TGTGCCAGCAGTGGAAGACTAGCGGGAGGAAAGGAGCAGTTCTTC.

V and J are TRBV30 and TRBJ2-2; the D gene could be TRBD1 or TRBD2 (6 bases each). Germline CDR1 reads GTSNPN; CDR2 reads SVGIG (reference sequence). The CDR3 loop spans 14 amino acids. Deletions cut 4 bases from V and 4 bases from J, with 13 bases between. CDR3 sequence: CAWTPGGLTGELFF. DNA for the CDR3: TGTGCCTGGACCCCTGGGGGGCTCACCGGGGAGCTGTTTTTT.

The V call is TRBV19, the J call TRBJ1-5; no reliable D call. V was shortened by 1 base and J by 2 bases, with 12 bases between the two germline ends. Per germline, CDR1 LNHDA and CDR2 SQIVND (reference sequence). There are 16 residues in the CDR3. In DNA form, the CDR3 reads TGTGCCAGTAGTATAGTAGCCCCTCGAGGCAATCAGCCCCAGCATTTT. It yields the protein CASSIVAPRGNQPQHF.